The clone carrying this T cell receptor beta chain was picked up a small number of times. The antigen remains unidentified. These data originate in a study of T cell repertoires in cytomegalovirus infection. Overall study: Peptides in the study included HLA-C-restricted and HLA-B-restricted CMV epitopes. In public TCR beta signatures, there were indications of both CMV infection and matching HLA type.

TCRdb analysed the reads with MiXCR anew, one entry per CDR3 protein. The data contain more than 300,000 distinct CDR3 sequences, around a third of them singletons. Notes on the study in general: HLA-C-restricted CMV clonotypes gave the most frequent clonotype in two of eight donors. Cumulative frequency (of public TCR beta family members) identified carriers of CMV plus the relevant HLA.

The source of this sequence is a human donor in good health (CMV status not recorded). Some clones in this sample may be carry-over from other donors' samples. This sample comprised cultured PBMCs, obtained from culture after CMV antigen stimulation.

The chain's CDR3 is CASSGPYEQYV. CDR3 sequence (DNA): TGTGCCAGCAGCGGGCCCTACGAGCAGTACGTC. The chain employs TRBV7-4 and TRBJ2-7; no reliable D call. The CDR3 has 11 amino acids. V dropped 5 bases and J dropped 2 bases, with 4 bases sitting between them. The germline V gene encodes CDR1 SGHVT and CDR2 SQSDAQ.